The sequence of this TCR beta chain was determined in a study of T-cell reconstitution after alpha-beta-depleted transplantation in children (dated by TCRdb to the mid-2010s). For context, the study as a whole: Using TCR repertoire profiling, the study followed T-cell immune reconstitution in a quantitative way in children after TCRalphabeta/CD19-depleted allogeneic hematopoietic cell transplantation.

This clonotype was seen ten or more times. Its specific antigen is unknown. No qualities accompany the bases; no much larger clone lies one base away. Library preparation employed PCR. Sequencing instrument: Illumina HiSeq 2500. TCR libraries were prepared with molecular barcoding, using unique molecular identifiers to normalize TCRbeta repertoire quantification. TCRdb ran its own pipeline on the public reads, namely fastp trimming at Q25 and MiXCR clone calling, and kept in-frame beta chains. Each CDR3 protein appears once, grouped with its most common genes and DNA. The sample has some 220,000 distinct CDR3 sequences on record, 8.5% to 10% of them singletons. The ten largest make up 5% to 7% of the sample. CDR1 and CDR2, per the germline V gene (reference sequence), are PRHDT and FYEKMQ. V sheds 2 bases and J sheds 0 bases, leaving 25 bases between their ends. Its CDR3 holds 20 amino acids, cysteine through phenylalanine. Only CDR3 DNA is held: 60 bases, read in frame from base 1.

The specimen comprised PBMCs from the stem cell graft donor, sampled from the stem cell graft. Recombination linked TRBV13 to TRBJ1-1; the D gene lacks a confident call. This TCR was sampled from a human donor who donated a stem cell graft to a child with acute lymphoblastic leukemia. The DNA sequence is TGTGCCAGCAGCTTATTTCATAGAAGCGCAGGCCGGAACATGAACACTGAAGCTTTCTTT. This gives the protein CASSLFHRSAGRNMNTEAFF.